This T cell receptor beta chain was observed in a study of cytomegalovirus exposure and HLA in healthy donors. V shed 4 bases and J shed 2 bases, with 8 bases lying between them. Germline CDR1 reads LNHDA; CDR2 reads SQIVND (reference sequence). This CDR3 spans 14 amino acids. With respect to this clone: What it binds is not known.

Study findings and constraints: Previously analyzed data showed that most TCR beta V segments were productive at a frequency of about 87% or about 30%. Later genetic work tied a missense DCLRE1C variant to beta-chain V and J trimming.

Primers included in the PCR were 60 Vbeta and 13 Jbeta primers. Profiling relied on immunoSEQ multiplex PCR, and the TCRdb table lists in-frame clones only, not all of them. This sample has 150,000 or so clones, with around four fifths found just once. This chain links TRBV19 with TRBJ1-4; D not resolved. The receptor comes from a man between 18 and 35 years old in good health and CMV-seropositive. The sample was PBMCs. CDR3 DNA sequence: TGTGCCAGTAGTAGAGGACTGACTAATGAAAAACTGTTTTTT. Protein sequence: CASSRGLTNEKLFF.